One sample yielded the 2 T cell receptor beta chains listed below, sequenced in a study of cytomegalovirus exposure and HLA in healthy donors. A multiplex PCR was run with 60 Vbeta primers and 13 Jbeta primers. Sequencing was performed with immunoSEQ multiplex PCR; in TCRdb, only in-frame clones are kept and a portion is missing. The profile shows 85,000 to 100,000 clones, about 74% of them singletons. The sample consisted of PBMCs. The receptors were gathered from a man aged 55 to 69 in good health and CMV-seropositive.

The V gene is TRBV12-5, the J gene TRBJ2-2; 9 bases are a match to TRBD1. This CDR3 spans 15 amino acids. From germline, CDR1 is LGHNT and CDR2 FRNRAP. The V and J ends lost 6 bases and 6 bases, in that order; junction bases with no gene match: 8. CDR3: CASGGDRVVPGELFF. CDR3 DNA: TGTGCTAGTGGCGGGGACAGGGTCGTTCCCGGGGAGCTGTTTTTT.

The chain is built from TRBV9 and TRBJ2-5; 9 bases are a match to TRBD1. V lost 3 bases to trimming and J lost 5 bases; unmatched junction nucleotides: 8. Germline values: CDR1 SGDLS, CDR2 YYNGEE. CDR3 length: 15 amino acids. The CDR3 DNA reads as TGTGCCAGCAGCGACCAAACAGGGGGCTTTGAGACCCAGTACTTC. Amino acids: CASSDQTGGFETQYF.